The 15 T cell receptor beta chains below all came from one sample that was sequenced in a study of blood T cell repertoires in COVID-19. The protocol was immunoSEQ multiplex PCR, while the TCRdb copy is restricted to in-frame clones and leaves out a portion. The sample holds around 300,000 clones, 80% to 90% seen once. Sequenced input: PBMCs or T cells enriched from blood (not recorded which). These TCRs come from a woman between 18 and 29 years old who had recovered from COVID-19.

This clone is a singleton in its sample. The chain recombines TRBV30 with TRBJ1-5; D may be TRBD1 (5 bases). The germline CDR1 and CDR2 sequences are GTSNPN and SVGIG (reference sequence). The CDR3 runs 14 residues. V lost 0 bases and J lost 0, with 6 bases in between. This CDR3 is CAWSVGGSNQPQHF. The CDR3 DNA reads as TGTGCCTGGAGTGTGGGGGGTAGCAATCAGCCCCAGCATTTT.

The rearrangement links TRBV13 to TRBJ2-7; 7 nucleotides align to TRBD1. The CDR3 has 15 residues. J gave up 2 bases and V 4 bases, and 8 bases lay outside the gene matches. Germline V CDR1 and CDR2: PRHDT, FYEKMQ (reference sequence). The CDR3 is CASSYPHRGPYEQYF. In DNA, the CDR3 is TGTGCCAGCAGCTACCCCCACAGGGGCCCCTACGAGCAGTACTTC.

The chain has TRBV30 and TRBJ2-3; the match to TRBD1 covers 7 bases. V shed 7 bases, J shed 0 bases, and the junction held 4 bases outside the gene matches. The germline V gene has CDR1 GTSNPN and CDR2 SVGIG (reference sequence). The CDR3 sequence is 13 residues long. CDR3: CASTGSSTDTQYF. Written as DNA, the CDR3 is TGTGCCTCGACAGGGTCTAGCACAGATACGCAGTATTTT.

The chain links TRBV5-4 to TRBJ1-6; D may be TRBD1 (5 bases). The germline CDR1 and CDR2 sequences are SGHNT and YYREEE (reference sequence). V lost 4 bases to trimming and J lost 10 bases, with 12 bases between them. The CDR3 is 13 residues long. The CDR3 protein is CASSLGGESPLHF. The CDR3 DNA sequence: TGTGCCAGCAGCCTGGGGGGGGAATCACCCCTCCACTTT.

The chain carries TRBV15 and TRBJ1-6; D perhaps matches TRBD1 (5 bases). The V end lost 0 bases, the J end lost 10 bases, and 10 bases lay between the germline ends. The germline V gene has CDR1 LNHNV and CDR2 YYDKDF (reference sequence). The CDR3 consists of 14 residues. This CDR3 reads CATSRDRQGSPLHF. The CDR3 coding sequence is TGTGCCACCAGCAGAGATCGCCAGGGCTCACCCCTCCACTTT.

The J gene is TRBJ1-2, the V gene TRBV7-3, with TRBD1 as a possible D gene (5 bases). The germline V gene has CDR1 SGHTA and CDR2 FQGTGA. This CDR3 contains 13 residues. V was pared by 6 bases and J by 4 bases, with 12 bases between. The CDR3 DNA reads as TGTGCCAGCAGTAACGACAGCACCTATGGCTACACCTTC. As protein: CASSNDSTYGYTF.

This chain joins TRBV29-1 and TRBJ2-7; 8 bases agree with TRBD1. This CDR3 contains 15 residues. The V and J ends lost 4 bases and 4 bases, in that order; junction bases with no gene match: 12. Germline V CDR1 and CDR2: SQVTM, ANQGSEA. CDR3 nucleotides: TGCAGCGTTGGGGGACAGGCCTTGGCCAAATACGAGCAGTACTTC. Amino acid sequence: CSVGGQALAKYEQYF.

V usage is TRBV27 and J usage is TRBJ2-7; TRBD2 matches 13 bases. CDR1 and CDR2 (germline): MNHEY, SMNVEV (reference sequence). V lost 4 bases to trimming and J lost 0 bases; unmatched junction nucleotides: 6. The CDR3 is 17 amino acids. This CDR3 is CASSWTSGGRSSYEQYF. The CDR3 DNA sequence: TGTGCCAGCAGTTGGACTAGCGGGGGCCGAAGCTCCTACGAGCAGTACTTC.

This clone was found once. This chain joins TRBV28 and TRBJ1-1; 8 positions agree with TRBD1. Per germline, CDR1 MDHEN and CDR2 SYDVKM. The CDR3 runs to 15 residues. V trimming: 2 bases; J trimming: 9 bases; junction bases outside the gene matches: 11. CDR3 loop: CASSLRTGTMGKAFF. Written as DNA, the CDR3 is TGTGCCAGCAGTTTACGGACAGGGACAATGGGTAAAGCTTTCTTT.

The chain is built from TRBV6-5 and TRBJ1-6; no clear D gene. Germline CDR1 reads MNHEY; CDR2 reads SVGAGI. V lost 10 bases and J lost 4, with 11 bases in between. The CDR3 runs 13 residues. The CDR3 protein is CATTESYNSPLHF. CDR3 sequence (DNA): TGTGCCACCACAGAGTCTTATAATTCACCCCTCCACTTT.

The chain has TRBV3-1 (or the pseudogene TRBV3-2) and TRBJ2-5, with 9 bases matching TRBD2. Germline CDR1 LGHDT, CDR2 YNNKEL (reference sequence). The CDR3 is 15 residues long. With V trimmed by 1 base and J by 4 bases, 4 bases remained unmatched. The CDR3 protein is CASSQGLAGIETQYF. CDR3 coding DNA: TGTGCCAGCAGCCAAGGGCTAGCGGGAATAGAGACCCAGTACTTC.

This clone was recorded only once. The gene calls are TRBV2 and TRBJ1-4, with a tentative D call TRBD1 (6 bases). CDR1 is SNHLY and CDR2 is FYNNEI in the germline V gene. This CDR3 has 14 amino acids. The V end was cut by 6 bases, the J end by 11 bases, with 19 bases between. The CDR3 spells CASRQGGGFGKLFF. The CDR3 nucleotides read TGTGCCAGCAGGCAGGGAGGGGGTTTTGGGAAACTGTTTTTT. Variable domain in full (rest from reference TRBV2 and TRBJ1-4): EPEVTQTPSHQVTQMGQEVILRCVPISNHLYFYWYRQILGQKVEFLVSFYNNEISEKSEIFDDQFSVERPDGSNFTLKIRSTKLEDSAMYFCASRQGGGFGKLFFGSGTQLSVL.

The chain combines TRBV7-9 with TRBJ2-5, with D possibly matching TRBD1 (6 bases). This CDR3 has 14 amino acids. Germline values: CDR1 SEHNR, CDR2 FQNEAQ (reference sequence). V was clipped by 1 base and J by 3 bases, with 9 bases between them. CDR3 protein: CASSLVSGEETQYF. The CDR3 region has the DNA TGTGCCAGCAGCTTAGTATCAGGGGAAGAGACCCAGTACTTC. Full variable domain (missing parts from reference TRBV7-9 and TRBJ2-5): DTGVSQNPRHKITKRGQNVTFRCDPISEHNRLYWYRQTLGQGPEFLTYFQNEAQLEKSRLLSDRFSAERPKGSFSTLEIQRTEQGDSAMYLCASSLVSGEETQYFGPGTRLLVL.

CDR3 coding DNA: TGTGCCAGTAACTTACGCAATCAGCCCCAGCATTTT. Its protein product is CASNLRNQPQHF. J is TRBJ1-5 and V is TRBV19; no clear D gene. This CDR3 region has 12 residues. V was cut by 7 bases and J by 2 bases, with 6 bases left in between. The germline CDR1 and CDR2 sequences are LNHDA and SQIVND (reference sequence). Combining the CDR3 with reference TRBV19 and TRBJ1-5 gives the whole variable domain DGGITQSPKYLFRKEGQNVTLSCEQNLNHDAMYWYRQDPGQGLRLIYYSQIVNDFQKGDIAEGYSVSREKKESFPLTVTSAQKNPTAFYLCASNLRNQPQHFGDGTRLSIL.

The chain is built from TRBV18 and TRBJ2-7; TRBD2 agrees at 9 bases. Germline V gene lookup returns CDR1 KGHSH and CDR2 LQKENI. The CDR3 extends over 13 amino acids. V shed 5 bases and J 3 bases; nucleotides not matched to a gene: 2. CDR3 in DNA: TGTGCCAGCTCAGCGACTAGCGGCTACGAGCAGTACTTC. It yields the protein CASSATSGYEQYF.